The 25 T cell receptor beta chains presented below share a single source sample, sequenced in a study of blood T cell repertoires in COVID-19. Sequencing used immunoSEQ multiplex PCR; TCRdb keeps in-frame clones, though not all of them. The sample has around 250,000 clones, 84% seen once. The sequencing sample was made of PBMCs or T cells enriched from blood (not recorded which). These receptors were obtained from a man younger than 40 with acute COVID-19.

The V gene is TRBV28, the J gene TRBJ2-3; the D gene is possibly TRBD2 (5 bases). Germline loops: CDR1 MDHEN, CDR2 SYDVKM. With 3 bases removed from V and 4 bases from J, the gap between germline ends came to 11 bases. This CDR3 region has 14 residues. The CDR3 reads CASSFGGYPDTQYF. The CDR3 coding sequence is TGTGCCAGCAGTTTTGGCGGGTATCCAGATACGCAGTATTTT.

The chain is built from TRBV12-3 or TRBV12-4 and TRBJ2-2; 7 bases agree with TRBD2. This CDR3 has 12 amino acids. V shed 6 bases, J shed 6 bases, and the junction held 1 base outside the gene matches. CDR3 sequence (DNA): TGTGCCAGCAGGGGAGGGCCCGGGGAGCTGTTTTTT. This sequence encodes CASRGGPGELFF.

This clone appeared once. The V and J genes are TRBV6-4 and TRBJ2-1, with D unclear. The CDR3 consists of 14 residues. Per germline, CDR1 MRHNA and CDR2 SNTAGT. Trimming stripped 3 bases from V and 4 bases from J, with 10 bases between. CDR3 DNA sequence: TGTGCCAGCAGTGAAGCGACGGGTTACAATGAGCAGTTCTTC. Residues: CASSEATGYNEQFF.

The DNA of the CDR3 is TGTGCCAGCACGGGTCACACCCTCCAAGAGACCCAGTACTTC. It specifies CASTGHTLQETQYF. The rearrangement links TRBV2 to TRBJ2-5, with D unresolved. The V gene's germline CDR1 is SNHLY and CDR2 FYNNEI. V was clipped by 7 bases and J by 1 base, with 13 bases between them. CDR3 size: 14 residues.

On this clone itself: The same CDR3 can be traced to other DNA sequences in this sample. CDR3 DNA: TGCGCCAGCAGCCTACGACAGGGGGCGCCTGGCTACACCTTC. Protein product: CASSLRQGAPGYTF. The genes are TRBV4-1 and TRBJ1-2; 10 nucleotides match TRBD1. Germline V gene lookup returns CDR1 MGHRA and CDR2 YSYEKL. The V gene end was trimmed by 4 bases and the J gene end by 7 bases; junction bases not matched to a gene: 6. The CDR3 loop spans 14 amino acids.

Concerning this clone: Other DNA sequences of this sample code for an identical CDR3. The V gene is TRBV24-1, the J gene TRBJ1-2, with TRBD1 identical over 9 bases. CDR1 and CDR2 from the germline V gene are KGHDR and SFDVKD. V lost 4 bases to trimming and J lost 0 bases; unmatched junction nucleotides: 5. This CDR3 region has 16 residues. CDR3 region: CATSDPGTGSNYGYTF. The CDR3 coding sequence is TGTGCCACCAGTGACCCCGGGACAGGGTCTAACTATGGCTACACCTTC.

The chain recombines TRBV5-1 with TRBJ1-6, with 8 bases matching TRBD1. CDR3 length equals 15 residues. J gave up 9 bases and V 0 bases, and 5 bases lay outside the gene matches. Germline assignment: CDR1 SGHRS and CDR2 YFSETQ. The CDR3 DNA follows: TGCGCCAGCAGCTTGGAGGGACAGGAGGTTTCACCCCTCCACTTT. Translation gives CASSLEGQEVSPLHF.

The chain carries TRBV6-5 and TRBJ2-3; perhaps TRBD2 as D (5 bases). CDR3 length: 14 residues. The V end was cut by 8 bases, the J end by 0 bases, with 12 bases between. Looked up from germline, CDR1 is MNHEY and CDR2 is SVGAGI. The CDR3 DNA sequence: TGTGCCAGCGGGAGAGATTATAGCACAGATACGCAGTATTTT. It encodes CASGRDYSTDTQYF.

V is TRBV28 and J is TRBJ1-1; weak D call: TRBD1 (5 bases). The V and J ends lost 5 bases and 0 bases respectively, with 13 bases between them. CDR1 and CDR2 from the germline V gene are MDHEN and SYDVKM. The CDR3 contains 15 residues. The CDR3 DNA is TGTGCCAGCAGTCCTACCGACAGAATGAACACTGAAGCTTTCTTT. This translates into CASSPTDRMNTEAFF.

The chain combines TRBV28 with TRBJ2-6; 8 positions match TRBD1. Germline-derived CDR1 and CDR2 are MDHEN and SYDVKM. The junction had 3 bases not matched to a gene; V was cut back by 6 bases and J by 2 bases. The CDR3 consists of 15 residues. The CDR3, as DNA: TGTGCCAGCAGCTCACAGGGGGCTGGGGCCAACGTCCTGACTTTC. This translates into CASSSQGAGANVLTF.

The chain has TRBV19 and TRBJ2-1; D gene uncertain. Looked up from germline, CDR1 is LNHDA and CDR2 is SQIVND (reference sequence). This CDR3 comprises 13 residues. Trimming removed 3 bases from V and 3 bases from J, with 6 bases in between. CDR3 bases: TGTGCCAGTAGTATCATTTTCTACAATGAGCAGTTCTTC. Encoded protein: CASSIIFYNEQFF.

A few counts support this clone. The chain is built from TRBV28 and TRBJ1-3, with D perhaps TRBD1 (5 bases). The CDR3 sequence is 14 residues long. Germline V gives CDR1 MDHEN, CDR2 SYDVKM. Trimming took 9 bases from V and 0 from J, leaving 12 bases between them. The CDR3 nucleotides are TGTGCCAGTCGGCAGGGTGGCTCTGGAAACACCATATATTTT. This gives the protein CASRQGGSGNTIYF.

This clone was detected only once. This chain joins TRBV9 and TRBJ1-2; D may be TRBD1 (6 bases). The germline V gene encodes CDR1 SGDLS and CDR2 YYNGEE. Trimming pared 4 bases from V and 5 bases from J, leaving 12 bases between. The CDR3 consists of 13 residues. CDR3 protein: CASSRNRAYGYTF. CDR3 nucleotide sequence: TGTGCCAGCAGCAGAAACAGGGCTTATGGCTACACCTTC.

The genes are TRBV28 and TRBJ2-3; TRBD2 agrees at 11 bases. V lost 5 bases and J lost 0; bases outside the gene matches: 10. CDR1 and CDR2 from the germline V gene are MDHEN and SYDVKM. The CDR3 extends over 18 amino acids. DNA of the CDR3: TGTGCCAGCAGTCTCCTCTCACTAGCGGGGGCTAGCACAGATACGCAGTATTTT. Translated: CASSLLSLAGASTDTQYF.

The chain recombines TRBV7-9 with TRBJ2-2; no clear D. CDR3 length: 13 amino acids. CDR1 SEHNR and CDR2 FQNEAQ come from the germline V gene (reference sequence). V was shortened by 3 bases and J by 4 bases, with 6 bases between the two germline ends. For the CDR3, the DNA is TGTGCCAGCAGCTTTACGAGCACCGGGGAGCTGTTTTTT. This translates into CASSFTSTGELFF.

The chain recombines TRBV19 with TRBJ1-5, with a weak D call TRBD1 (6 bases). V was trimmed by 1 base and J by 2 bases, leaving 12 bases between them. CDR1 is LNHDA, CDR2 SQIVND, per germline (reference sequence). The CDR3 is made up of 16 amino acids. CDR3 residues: CASSIVIRGGNQPQHF. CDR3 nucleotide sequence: TGTGCCAGTAGTATAGTAATCAGGGGTGGCAATCAGCCCCAGCATTTT.

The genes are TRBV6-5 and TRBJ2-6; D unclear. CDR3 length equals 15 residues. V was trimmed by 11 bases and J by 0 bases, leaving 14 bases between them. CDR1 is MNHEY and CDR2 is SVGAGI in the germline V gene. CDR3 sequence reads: CAGPASGSGANVLTF. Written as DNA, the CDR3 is TGTGCCGGCCCGGCATCAGGCTCTGGGGCCAACGTCCTGACTTTC.

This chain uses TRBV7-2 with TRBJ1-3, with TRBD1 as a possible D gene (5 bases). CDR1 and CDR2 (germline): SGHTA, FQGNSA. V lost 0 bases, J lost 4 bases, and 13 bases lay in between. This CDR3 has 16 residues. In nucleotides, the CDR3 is TGTGCCAGCAGCTTAGCCACCGCAGGGCAAGGAAACACCATATATTTT. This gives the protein CASSLATAGQGNTIYF.

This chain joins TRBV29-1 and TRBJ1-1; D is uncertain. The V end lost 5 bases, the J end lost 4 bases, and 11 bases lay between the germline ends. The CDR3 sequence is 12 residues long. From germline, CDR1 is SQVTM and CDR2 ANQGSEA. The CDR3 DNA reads TGCAGCGTTACTACCGGGAGCACTGAAGCTTTCTTT. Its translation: CSVTTGSTEAFF. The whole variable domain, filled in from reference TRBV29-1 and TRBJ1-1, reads SAVISQKPSRDICQRGTSLTIQCQVDSQVTMMFWYRQQPGQSLTLIATANQGSEATYESGFVIDKFPISRPNLTFSTLTVSNMSPEDSSIYLCSVTTGSTEAFFGQGTRLTVV.

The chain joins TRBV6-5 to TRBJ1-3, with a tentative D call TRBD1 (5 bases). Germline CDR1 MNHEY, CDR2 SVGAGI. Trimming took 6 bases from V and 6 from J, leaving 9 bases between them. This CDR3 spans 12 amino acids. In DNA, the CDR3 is TGTGCCAGCAGGGGGCCTGAAAACACCATATATTTT. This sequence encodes CASRGPENTIYF.

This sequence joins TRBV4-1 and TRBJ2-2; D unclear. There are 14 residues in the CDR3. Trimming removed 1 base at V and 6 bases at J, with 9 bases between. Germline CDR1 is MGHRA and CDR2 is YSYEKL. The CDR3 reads CASSQAVVSGELFF. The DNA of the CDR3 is TGCGCCAGCAGCCAAGCCGTAGTTTCCGGGGAGCTGTTTTTT.

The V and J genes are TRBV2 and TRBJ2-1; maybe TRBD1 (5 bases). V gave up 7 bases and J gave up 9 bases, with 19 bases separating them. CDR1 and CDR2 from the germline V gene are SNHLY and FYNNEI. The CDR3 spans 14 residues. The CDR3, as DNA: TGTGCCAGCAAATTAGGGGCCACCTGGGGTGAGCAGTTCTTC. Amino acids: CASKLGATWGEQFF.

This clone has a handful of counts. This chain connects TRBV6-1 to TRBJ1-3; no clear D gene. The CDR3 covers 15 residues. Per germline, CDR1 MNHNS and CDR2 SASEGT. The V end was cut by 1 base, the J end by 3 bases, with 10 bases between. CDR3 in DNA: TGTGCCAGCAGTGAAGGCGCGGGTGGTGGAAACACCATATATTTT. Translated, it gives CASSEGAGGGNTIYF.

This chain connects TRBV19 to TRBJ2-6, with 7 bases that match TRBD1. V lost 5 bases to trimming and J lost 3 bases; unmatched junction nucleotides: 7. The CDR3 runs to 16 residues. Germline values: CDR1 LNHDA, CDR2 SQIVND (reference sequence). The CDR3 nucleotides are TGTGCCAGTAGTTCGACAGGGCCAGATGGGGCCAACGTCCTGACTTTC. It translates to CASSSTGPDGANVLTF.

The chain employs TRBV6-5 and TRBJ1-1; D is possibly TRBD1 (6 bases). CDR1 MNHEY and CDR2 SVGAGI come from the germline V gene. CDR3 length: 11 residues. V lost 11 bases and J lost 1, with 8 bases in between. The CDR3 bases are TGTGCCGGACAGAAGAACACTGAAGCTTTCTTT. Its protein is CAGQKNTEAFF.